This passage covers 3 T cell receptor beta chains from one sample sequenced in a study of OX40 agonist ivuxolimab in advanced cancers. The data were produced by immunoSEQ multiplex PCR, yet TCRdb's version contains in-frame clones alone and is incomplete. This sample carries approximately 80,000 clones, under 95% of them seen once, and the ten largest clones take 8.4%. The source material was CD4+ or CD8+ T cells sorted from blood, sampled in a trial of the OX40 agonist ivuxolimab. Receptors were obtained from an adult with an advanced solid tumor such as melanoma, head and neck, liver or kidney cancer.

This clone has just a few counts. The genes are TRBV11-3 and TRBJ2-1; 13 bases line up with TRBD2. The V gene end was trimmed by 5 bases and the J gene end by 3 bases; junction bases not matched to a gene: 1. The V gene's germline CDR1 is SGHNT and CDR2 YENEEA. The CDR3 contains 15 residues. CDR3 DNA: TGTGCCAGCAGCCGACTAGCGGGAGGCTACAATGAGCAGTTCTTC. Translated: CASSRLAGGYNEQFF.

The genes are TRBV25-1 and TRBJ2-1; D possibly uses TRBD1 or TRBD2 (5 bases each). Germline CDR1 MGHDK, CDR2 SYGVNS. This CDR3 comprises 12 residues. V lost 3 bases and J lost 15, with 15 bases in between. The CDR3 spells CASSDRTLQGFF. CDR3 DNA: TGTGCCAGCAGTGATAGGACTCTCCAGGGGTTCTTC.

This clone has a handful of counts. The genes are TRBV9 and TRBJ2-3; D not resolved. CDR1 SGDLS and CDR2 YYNGEE come from the germline V gene. The V gene lost 0 bases and the J gene lost 2 bases, with 7 bases spanning the gap. The CDR3 contains 14 residues. This CDR3 reads CASSVGLTTDTQYF. The CDR3 bases are TGTGCCAGCAGCGTAGGGCTAACCACAGATACGCAGTATTTT.